The 19 T cell receptor beta chains reported below all come from one sample, sequenced in a study of cytomegalovirus exposure and HLA in healthy donors. It was with 60 Vbeta and 13 Jbeta primers that the PCR ran. Repertoires were generated with immunoSEQ multiplex PCR, while TCRdb's copy carries only in-frame clones and drops some. Among under 150,000 clones, over 60% were seen once, and the ten largest hold roughly 2%. Sequencing input: PBMCs. The receptors come from a woman aged 40-49 years in good health and CMV-seronegative.

This clone was observed a few times. The chain uses TRBV29-1 and TRBJ2-2; 9 bases align to TRBD2. The ends lost 4 bases at V and 7 bases at J; junction bases unmatched: 7. CDR3 length: 14 amino acids. Germline V gives CDR1 SQVTM, CDR2 ANQGSEA. CDR3 DNA: TGCAGCGTTGTGGGCGGGAGGGAGTACGGGGAGCTGTTTTTT. As protein: CSVVGGREYGELFF.

The rearrangement joins TRBV6-1 to TRBJ1-2; 7 bases fit TRBD1. V was clipped by 7 bases and J by 4 bases; unmatched bases: 9. Germline lookup yields CDR1 MNHNS and CDR2 SASEGT. The CDR3 consists of 14 residues. CDR3 coding DNA: TGTGCCAGCATCCGACAGGGATTTCGCTATGGCTACACCTTC. Translating it yields CASIRQGFRYGYTF.

This chain connects TRBV7-6 to TRBJ2-1, with 9 bases lining up with TRBD2. This CDR3 has 13 residues. The V segment lost 6 bases and the J segment 15 bases; nucleotides outside the gene matches: 12. Germline V gene sequence: CDR1 SGHVS, CDR2 FNYEAQ. The CDR3 DNA sequence: TGTGCCAGCAGTGAGAGGGGCGGGAGGGCCACGTTCTTC. It encodes CASSERGGRATFF. Based on the CDR3 plus reference TRBV7-6 and TRBJ2-1, the full variable domain is GAGVSQSPRYKVTKRGQDVALRCDPISGHVSLYWYRQALGQGPEFLTYFNYEAQQDKSGLPNDRFSAERPEGSISTLTIQRTEQRDSAMYRCASSERGGRATFFGPGTRLTVL.

J is TRBJ2-5 and V is TRBV30; the D is unclear. Gene TRBJ2-7 matches the end of the DNA better, so the J call may be wrong. The CDR3 runs 11 residues. Per germline, CDR1 GTSNPN and CDR2 SVGIG (reference sequence). The CDR3 nucleotides read TGTGCCTGGAGCCCGAACTACGAGCAGTACTTC. This encodes CAWSPNYEQYF.

The J gene is TRBJ2-7, the V gene TRBV19, with 7 nucleotides matching TRBD1. The germline V gene has CDR1 LNHDA and CDR2 SQIVND (reference sequence). This CDR3 is built from 15 residues. V lost 0 bases to trimming and J lost 2 bases; unmatched junction nucleotides: 4. The CDR3 here is CASSIDGQATYEQYF. The CDR3 region has the DNA TGTGCCAGTAGTATAGATGGACAGGCCACCTACGAGCAGTACTTC.

This chain links TRBV30 with TRBJ1-1; D gene ambiguous. From germline, CDR1 is GTSNPN and CDR2 SVGIG (reference sequence). There are 13 residues in the CDR3. The V and J ends lost 2 bases and 5 bases respectively, with 12 bases between them. The CDR3 is CAWSLLYGTEAFF. The CDR3 nucleotides read TGTGCCTGGAGTCTCCTTTACGGGACTGAAGCTTTCTTT. Looking up the rest from reference TRBV30 and TRBJ1-1 gives the full variable domain: SQTIHQWPATLVQPVGSPLSLECTVEGTSNPNLYWYRQAAGRGLQLLFYSVGIGQISSEVPQNLSASRPQDRQFILSSKKLLLSDSGFYLCAWSLLYGTEAFFGQGTRLTVV.

The chain links TRBV19 to TRBJ2-1; no definite D call. The CDR3 consists of 10 residues. CDR1 is LNHDA, CDR2 SQIVND, per germline (reference sequence). Trimming took 0 bases from V and 13 from J, leaving 4 bases between them. The CDR3 DNA reads as TGTGCCAGTAGTATAGATAATCAGTTCTTC. This codes for CASSIDNQFF.

The gene calls are TRBV11-3 and TRBJ2-7, with 7 bases aligning to TRBD1. The CDR3 extends over 15 amino acids. From germline, CDR1 is SGHNT and CDR2 YENEEA. The V and J ends lost 5 bases and 3 bases, in that order; junction bases with no gene match: 10. CDR3 in amino acids: CASSTSTGQNYEQYF. Here the CDR3 DNA reads TGTGCCAGCAGCACCTCAACGGGACAGAACTACGAGCAGTACTTC.

The chain recombines TRBV5-1 with TRBJ1-2; D gene unclear. Trimming took off 4 bases at V and 8 bases at J, with 18 bases between the two ends. The CDR3 contains 14 residues. Germline lookup yields CDR1 SGHRS and CDR2 YFSETQ. Here the CDR3 DNA reads TGCGCCAGCAGCCCTCTCTCGGGTATCGGGGGCTACACCTTC. Its protein is CASSPLSGIGGYTF.

The chain recombines TRBV15 with TRBJ2-1; no firm D call. Trimming stripped 1 base from V and 5 bases from J, with 9 bases between. Germline V gives CDR1 LNHNV, CDR2 YYDKDF (reference sequence). CDR3 size: 14 residues. CDR3 sequence: CATSRGWQNNEQFF. The CDR3 nucleotides read TGTGCCACCAGCAGAGGTTGGCAGAACAATGAGCAGTTCTTC.

The V and J genes are TRBV11-2 and TRBJ2-3; maybe TRBD2 (6 bases). CDR1 is SGHAT, CDR2 FQNNGV, per germline. Trimming removed 5 bases from V and 4 bases from J, with 10 bases in between. This CDR3 is 13 amino acids long. The DNA for the CDR3 is TGTGCCAGCAGCCACGGCGGGGCAGATACGCAGTATTTT. Its translation is CASSHGGADTQYF.

The chain joins TRBV6-1 to TRBJ1-2; 8 bases align to TRBD1. Germline CDR1 and CDR2: MNHNS and SASEGT. The CDR3 consists of 11 residues. With V trimmed by 11 bases and J by 4 bases, 3 bases remained unmatched. Written as DNA, the CDR3 is TGTGCCCGCACAGGGGGCTATGGCTACACCTTC. Translated: CARTGGYGYTF.

The chain's CDR3 is CASSPDRQNTEAFF. In DNA form, the CDR3 reads TGTGCCAGCAGCCCCGACAGGCAGAACACTGAAGCTTTCTTT. The J gene is TRBJ1-1, the V gene TRBV2, with a tentative D call TRBD1 (6 bases). Trimming shortened V by 6 bases and J by 1 base, and 12 bases separated the two germline ends. The germline gives CDR1 SNHLY, CDR2 FYNNEI. This CDR3 is built from 14 residues. The full variable domain, rest sourced from reference TRBV2 and TRBJ1-1, is EPEVTQTPSHQVTQMGQEVILRCVPISNHLYFYWYRQILGQKVEFLVSFYNNEISEKSEIFDDQFSVERPDGSNFTLKIRSTKLEDSAMYFCASSPDRQNTEAFFGQGTRLTVV.

This chain uses TRBV2 with TRBJ1-6, with D maybe TRBD1 (5 bases). Between the trimmed V and J ends, which lost 3 bases and 13 bases, there was a span of 10 bases. Germline loops: CDR1 SNHLY, CDR2 FYNNEI. The CDR3 length is 12 residues. CDR3 amino acids: CASSEPPGPLHF. The CDR3 bases are TGTGCCAGCAGTGAGCCCCCAGGGCCCCTCCACTTT.

This clone has just a few counts. The V and J genes are TRBV28 and TRBJ1-1, with D possibly TRBD1 on 5 matching bases. The V gene lost 6 bases and the J gene lost 2 bases, with 13 bases spanning the gap. Germline loops: CDR1 MDHEN, CDR2 SYDVKM. The CDR3 sequence is 14 residues long. The CDR3 nucleotides are TGTGCCAGCAGCCCAGGGCTTAGAAACACTGAAGCTTTCTTT. It translates to CASSPGLRNTEAFF.

The chain carries TRBV27 and TRBJ2-1, with TRBD2 matching 7 bases. In germline, CDR1 is MNHEY, CDR2 SMNVEV (reference sequence). CDR3 length equals 14 residues. V lost 3 bases, J lost 3 bases, and 2 bases stayed unmatched. As DNA, the CDR3 is TGTGCCAGCAGTTTGACTAGCAGCTACAATGAGCAGTTCTTC. This encodes CASSLTSSYNEQFF.

This sequence joins TRBV18 and TRBJ2-4, with TRBD1 identical over 9 bases. CDR1 is KGHSH, CDR2 LQKENI, per germline. The CDR3 covers 15 residues. V lost 3 bases, J lost 1 base, and 1 base stayed unmatched. CDR3 in amino acids: CASSPGQGAKNIQYF. The CDR3 DNA is TGTGCCAGCTCACCCGGACAGGGGGCCAAAAACATTCAGTACTTC.

The V gene is TRBV9, the J gene TRBJ1-1; 11 nucleotides match TRBD1. The V gene end was trimmed by 3 bases and the J gene end by 10 bases; junction bases not matched to a gene: 8. The CDR3 totals 14 residues. Germline loops: CDR1 SGDLS, CDR2 YYNGEE. In nucleotides, the CDR3 is TGTGCCAGCAGCGCAGGGACAGGGGGGACTCGAGCTTTCTTT. It translates to CASSAGTGGTRAFF.

This chain uses TRBV10-2 with TRBJ1-2, with a possible D match to TRBD1 (6 bases). Deletions cut 2 bases from V and 3 bases from J, with 13 bases between. The CDR3 loop spans 15 amino acids. From germline, CDR1 is WSHSY and CDR2 SAAADI. CDR3 DNA sequence: TGCGCCAGCAGTGAGAGGGGTACAGGGCACTATGGCTACACCTTC. Translating gives CASSERGTGHYGYTF.